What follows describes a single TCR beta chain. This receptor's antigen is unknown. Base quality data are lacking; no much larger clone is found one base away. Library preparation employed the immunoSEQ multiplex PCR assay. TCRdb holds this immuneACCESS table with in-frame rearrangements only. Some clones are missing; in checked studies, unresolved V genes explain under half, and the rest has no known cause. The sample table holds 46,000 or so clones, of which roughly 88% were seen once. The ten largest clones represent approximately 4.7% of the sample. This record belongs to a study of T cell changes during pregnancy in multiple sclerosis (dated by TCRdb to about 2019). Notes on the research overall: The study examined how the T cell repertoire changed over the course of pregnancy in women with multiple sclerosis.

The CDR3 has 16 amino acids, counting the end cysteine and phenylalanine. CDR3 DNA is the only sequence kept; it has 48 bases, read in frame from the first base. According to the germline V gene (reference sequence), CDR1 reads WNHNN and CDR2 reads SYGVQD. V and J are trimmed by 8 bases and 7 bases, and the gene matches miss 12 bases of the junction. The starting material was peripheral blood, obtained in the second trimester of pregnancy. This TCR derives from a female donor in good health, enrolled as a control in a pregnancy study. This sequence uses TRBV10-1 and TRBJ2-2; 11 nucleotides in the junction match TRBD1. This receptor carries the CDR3 CASSAGQGGFNGELFF. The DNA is TGCGCCAGCTCGGCGGGACAGGGGGGATTTAACGGGGAGCTGTTTTTT.